These 17 T cell receptor beta chains originate from one sample sequenced in a study of cytomegalovirus exposure and HLA in healthy donors. PCR employed 60 Vbeta and 13 Jbeta primers. Measured with immunoSEQ multiplex PCR; TCRdb has only the in-frame clones, and not every one. The sample lists under 200,000 clones, around 80% occurring once. Source material: PBMCs. Receptors originate from a human donor in good health.

This clone was counted once. The chain joins TRBV15 to TRBJ2-6; tentative D call: TRBD2 (5 bases). The CDR3 loop spans 16 amino acids. Germline-derived CDR1 and CDR2 are LNHNV and YYDKDF (reference sequence). V was pared by 0 bases and J by 0 bases, with 6 bases between. The CDR3: CATSREGDSGANVLTF. The CDR3, as DNA: TGTGCCACCAGCAGAGAGGGAGACTCTGGGGCCAACGTCCTGACTTTC.

The rearrangement joins TRBV10-3 to TRBJ2-5, with 8 bases aligning to TRBD1. The trim removed 0 bases at V and 2 bases at J, leaving 8 bases unmatched. The CDR3 is 17 residues long. The germline gives CDR1 ENHRY, CDR2 SYGVKD. CDR3 bases: TGTGCCATCAGTGAGTCGTATGAGCAGGGGGCTCAAGAGACCCAGTACTTC. Translating it yields CAISESYEQGAQETQYF.

V usage is TRBV27 and J usage is TRBJ1-6, with D unresolved. The V end was cut by 7 bases, the J end by 8 bases, with 12 bases between. The CDR3 sequence is 13 residues long. Germline CDR1 is MNHEY and CDR2 is SMNVEV (reference sequence). The CDR3 sequence: CASTESQHSPLHF. CDR3 nucleotide sequence: TGTGCCAGCACGGAGTCTCAGCATTCACCCCTCCACTTT.

The chain joins TRBV13 to TRBJ1-2; 7 positions match TRBD1. Germline CDR1 and CDR2: PRHDT and FYEKMQ (reference sequence). V shed 8 bases and J 7 bases; nucleotides not matched to a gene: 4. The CDR3 has 11 amino acids. The CDR3 nucleotides read TGTGCCAGCCAGGGGGTCCCTGGCTACACCTTC. It encodes CASQGVPGYTF. The variable domain in full, with the rest retrieved from reference TRBV13 and TRBJ1-2, is AAGVIQSPRHLIKEKRETATLKCYPIPRHDTVYWYQQGPGQDPQFLISFYEKMQSDKGSIPDRFSAQQFSDYHSELNMSSLELGDSALYFCASQGVPGYTFGSGTRLTVV.

The chain joins TRBV29-1 to TRBJ1-1; D may be TRBD1 (6 bases). There are 14 residues in the CDR3. The V and J ends lost 3 bases and 4 bases respectively, with 15 bases between them. In germline, CDR1 is SQVTM, CDR2 ANQGSEA. The CDR3 region has the DNA TGCAGCGTTGACCCCGGACAGCATTTCACTGAAGCTTTCTTT. As protein: CSVDPGQHFTEAFF.

This clone occurred a few times. The V gene is TRBV11-2, the J gene TRBJ2-5, with D possibly matching TRBD1 (5 bases). The better agreement between TRBJ2-7 and the DNA end casts doubt on the J call. The CDR3 contains 15 residues. Germline V gives CDR1 SGHAT, CDR2 FQNNGV. Written as DNA, the CDR3 is TGTGCCAGCAGCTTCGACAGTCAGCCATCCTACGAGCAGTACTTC. This encodes CASSFDSQPSYEQYF.

The chain employs TRBV2 and TRBJ2-3; 7 positions match TRBD1. Germline lookup yields CDR1 SNHLY and CDR2 FYNNEI. The CDR3 has 15 amino acids. The V segment lost 8 bases and the J segment 8 bases; nucleotides outside the gene matches: 16. The CDR3 coding sequence is TGTGCCAGCGGAGCGACGACAGGGTATATTGGTACGCAGTATTTT. Translated, it gives CASGATTGYIGTQYF.

The J gene is TRBJ1-4, the V gene TRBV5-1; D remains ambiguous. Germline-derived CDR1 and CDR2 are SGHRS and YFSETQ. This CDR3 is built from 15 residues. Trimming took 0 bases from V and 3 from J, leaving 9 bases between them. CDR3 residues: CASSLGSGSNEKLFF. Written as DNA, the CDR3 is TGCGCCAGCAGCTTGGGGTCCGGGTCTAATGAAAAACTGTTTTTT.

This chain joins TRBV5-4 and TRBJ2-7; possibly TRBD2 for D (5 bases). The CDR3 is 15 amino acids. Trimming took off 0 bases at V and 5 bases at J, with 15 bases between the two ends. Germline values: CDR1 SGHNT, CDR2 YYREEE (reference sequence). This CDR3 reads CASSLGRLPADEQYF. The CDR3, as DNA: TGTGCCAGCAGCTTGGGTCGTCTACCAGCGGACGAGCAGTACTTC.

This clone showed up just once. The chain combines TRBV7-9 with TRBJ2-7; a weak D match, TRBD1 (6 bases). The V and J ends lost 4 bases and 0 bases respectively, with 10 bases between them. This CDR3 comprises 14 residues. Per germline, CDR1 SEHNR and CDR2 FQNEAQ (reference sequence). The CDR3 region is CASSSTGSSYEQYF. DNA for the CDR3: TGTGCCAGCAGCTCGACAGGAAGCTCCTACGAGCAGTACTTC.

The chain couples TRBV7-2 to TRBJ2-1, with TRBD2 as a possible D gene (6 bases). There are 16 residues in the CDR3. V was clipped by 0 bases and J by 4 bases, with 13 bases between them. Germline CDR1 is SGHTA and CDR2 is FQGNSA. The CDR3 DNA sequence: TGTGCCAGCAGCTTAGCGCTTCGGGGGACGTACAATGAGCAGTTCTTC. This codes for CASSLALRGTYNEQFF.

This chain uses TRBV23-1 with TRBJ2-4; TRBD1 agrees at 12 bases. TRBV23-1 is reported as an ORF; its role is uncertain. The CDR3 loop spans 15 amino acids. With V trimmed by 7 bases and J by 8 bases, 9 bases remained unmatched. This CDR3 is CASTAGTGGADIQYF. The CDR3 nucleotides read TGCGCCAGCACCGCCGGGACAGGGGGCGCGGACATTCAGTACTTC.

V usage is TRBV4-2 and J usage is TRBJ2-7, with a weak D call TRBD1 (6 bases). This CDR3 is built from 15 residues. The germline V and J ends were trimmed by 5 bases and 1 base, with 15 bases remaining between them. Germline V gives CDR1 LGHNA, CDR2 YNFKEQ. In nucleotides, the CDR3 is TGTGCCAGCAGCGCAGAGAGGACAGTTTCCTACGAGCAGTACTTC. It specifies CASSAERTVSYEQYF.

The chain combines TRBV12-5 with TRBJ2-1; 8 positions match TRBD2. V lost 5 bases, J lost 4 bases, and 7 bases stayed unmatched. The CDR3 consists of 15 residues. Germline-derived CDR1 and CDR2 are LGHNT and FRNRAP. This chain's CDR3 is CASGTGTRHYNEQFF. Written as DNA, the CDR3 is TGTGCTAGTGGTACCGGGACTAGGCATTACAATGAGCAGTTCTTC.

This rearrangement joins TRBV5-1 to TRBJ1-1, with TRBD1 matching over 8 bases. The ends lost 2 bases at V and 5 bases at J; junction bases unmatched: 11. This CDR3 is 16 amino acids long. Germline CDR1 is SGHRS and CDR2 is YFSETQ. This CDR3 is CASSLGQGGVVTEAFF. CDR3 DNA: TGCGCCAGCAGCTTAGGACAGGGAGGTGTTGTAACTGAAGCTTTCTTT.

CDR3 protein: CASSLSGTGGREQYF. In DNA form, the CDR3 reads TGTGCCAGCAGTCTCTCCGGGACAGGGGGCCGTGAGCAGTACTTC. The rearrangement joins TRBV2 to TRBJ2-7; TRBD1 agrees at 12 bases. The CDR3 spans 15 residues. V was clipped by 5 bases and J by 7 bases; unmatched bases: 9. Germline loops: CDR1 SNHLY, CDR2 FYNNEI.

The chain links TRBV29-1 to TRBJ1-4, with 10 positions matching TRBD1. Germline assignment: CDR1 SQVTM and CDR2 ANQGSEA. The CDR3 consists of 15 residues. V lost 4 bases to trimming and J lost 6 bases; unmatched junction nucleotides: 8. The chain's CDR3 is CSVGMTGGFDEKLFF. CDR3 DNA: TGCAGCGTTGGAATGACAGGGGGCTTTGATGAAAAACTGTTTTTT.